The sequence of this T cell receptor (beta chain) was determined in a study of STAT5B mutations in CD4+ large granular lymphocyte leukemia. In the study's own analysis: Lowest detectable productive clonotype frequency was 2.59 x 10-5. The method was immunoSEQ multiplex PCR; TCRdb's version includes in-frame clones alone and lacks a portion of them. The DNA was the basis for D and trimming; V, J and clone size are from that table. Found here are over 30,000 clones, 75% to 85% of them singletons; the top ten hold around 4.8%. Control samples were healthy donors' buffy coats. The sequence came from a human donor in good health. The specimen was CD4+ T cells from blood buffy coats.

CDR3 sequence (DNA): TGCGCCAGCAGCCAAGTGGTCGACCCCATCTACAATGAGCAGTTCTTC. Its protein product is CASSQVVDPIYNEQFF. The V gene is TRBV4-3, the J gene TRBJ2-1; D is undetermined. Trimming stripped 1 base from V and 3 bases from J, with 13 bases between. The CDR3 is 16 amino acids. Germline loops: CDR1 LGHNA, CDR2 YSLEER.